This paragraph covers one T cell receptor (beta chain) sequence. The antigen is not known. CDR3 size: 15 residues. Germline CDR1 is SNHLY and CDR2 is FYNNEI. Unmatched junction bases numbered 7, after V lost 3 bases and J lost 5 bases. The assay was immunoSEQ multiplex PCR, and TCRdb's table has in-frame clones only and misses some. The sample lists around 99,000 clones, around nine tenths occurring once. This entry is derived from a study of cytomegalovirus exposure and HLA in healthy donors. Points from the study as a whole: Usually a TCR sequence was rare, but some public TCRs were found in many donors. According to the study, about 180 TCR beta chains were cytomegalovirus-associated. CMV antigen specificity of a few CMV-associated chains was confirmed in vitro.

Donors came from a validation cohort of over a hundred subjects, distinct from the first 666-subject cohort. The gene calls are TRBV2 and TRBJ2-1; TRBD2 matches 7 bases. The origin of this receptor is a woman aged 18 to 35 in good health and CMV-seronegative. Source material: PBMCs. CDR3: CASSDEASGDNEQFF. The CDR3 nucleotides read TGTGCCAGCAGTGATGAGGCTAGCGGAGACAATGAGCAGTTCTTC. Looking up the rest from reference TRBV2 and TRBJ2-1 gives the full variable domain: EPEVTQTPSHQVTQMGQEVILRCVPISNHLYFYWYRQILGQKVEFLVSFYNNEISEKSEIFDDQFSVERPDGSNFTLKIRSTKLEDSAMYFCASSDEASGDNEQFFGPGTRLTVL.